This section outlines one T cell receptor beta chain sequence together with its context. Its antigen is as yet unknown. The sample belongs to a study of long-term antiretroviral therapy in people with HIV. Study details: In the earliest collections, sampling predates the 2015 immediate-ART recommendation by about a decade.

A v3.0 immunoSEQ assay was performed at survey level. Per-sample sequencing targets were roughly 40,000-55,000 T-cell genomes. Using immunoSEQ multiplex PCR, the repertoire was profiled, and TCRdb retains in-frame clones only, with some absent. In the table there are some 18,000 clones, roughly 80% of which are singletons. The study's findings and limits: CDR3 length ranges were narrower in HIV repertoires than in controls.

This TCR derives from a woman in her late teens or twenties with HIV. Here the sequenced sample was unsorted PBMCs, taken 0.6 years after starting antiretroviral therapy.

The CDR3 nucleotides are TGTGCCAGCAGCTTAGGTGGGTGGGGTAACGGGCAGTACTTC. Translating gives CASSLGGWGNGQYF. V is TRBV7-9 and J is TRBJ2-7; D unclear. The CDR3 spans 14 residues. Germline loops: CDR1 SEHNR, CDR2 FQNEAQ (reference sequence). V lost 1 base and J 9 bases, leaving 16 bases between the germline ends. Variable domain in full (rest from reference TRBV7-9 and TRBJ2-7): DTGVSQNPRHKITKRGQNVTFRCDPISEHNRLYWYRQTLGQGPEFLTYFQNEAQLEKSRLLSDRFSAERPKGSFSTLEIQRTEQGDSAMYLCASSLGGWGNGQYFGPGTRLTVT.